This T cell receptor beta chain was captured by sequencing in a study of shared clonotypes between healthy human individuals. V lost 2 bases and J 8 bases, leaving 19 bases between the germline ends. Germline CDR1 and CDR2: SGHAT and FQDESV (reference sequence). The CDR3 runs 16 residues. Here immunoSEQ multiplex PCR was the method, and the copy in TCRdb shows in-frame clones only, minus some. Of roughly 400,000 clones detected, around 96% appear once; the ten largest clones hold approximately 0.3%. The sequence derives from a man aged 30 to 39 in good health. Sequencing input: memory CD8+ T cells sorted from blood. The subset here: CD45RO+ cells pooled with CCR7-negative TemRA cells. The chain carries TRBV11-1 and TRBJ2-4; D may correspond to TRBD1 or TRBD2 (5 bases each). CDR3 region: CASSLRGGGPRDIQYF. The CDR3 DNA follows: TGTGCCAGCAGCTTAAGAGGAGGCGGCCCCAGGGACATTCAGTACTTC.